Each of the 29 T cell receptor beta chains below was sequenced from the same sample in a study of blood T cells in healthy people across ages. Then a second PCR, running roughly 7 to 11 cycles, was carried out with a sample-barcoded 5' primer and a J-beta primer mix. In TCRdb, the 5' RACE reads were re-called with MiXCR into one record per CDR3 protein. This sample has 950,000 to 1,200,000 distinct CDR3 sequences, with more than 30% found just once. The sequenced material came from blood. The receptors stem from a man younger than 30 in good health.

The chain recombines TRBV2 with TRBJ2-1, with 13 bases fitting TRBD2. Germline lookup yields CDR1 SNHLY and CDR2 FYNNEI. V shed 5 bases and J 12 bases; nucleotides not matched to a gene: 7. There are 14 residues in the CDR3. The CDR3 bases are TGTGCCAGCAGTACCCAGGGACTAGCGGGGTTGCAGTTCTTC. Its protein product is CASSTQGLAGLQFF.

V is TRBV5-5 and J is TRBJ2-1; D is possibly TRBD1 (6 bases). Germline CDR1 reads SGHKS; CDR2 reads YYEKEE (reference sequence). With 2 bases removed from V and 7 bases from J, the gap between germline ends came to 16 bases. The CDR3 has 15 amino acids. The CDR3 reads CASSFGQGPTNEQFF. The CDR3 nucleotides are TGTGCCAGCAGCTTTGGCCAGGGGCCGACGAATGAGCAGTTCTTC.

The CDR3 region has the DNA TGCAGTGCTAGACCGTCTCAGGGGGCAAACATTCAGTACTTC. It encodes CSARPSQGANIQYF. The gene calls are TRBV20-1 and TRBJ2-4; 8 nucleotides agree with TRBD1. Trimming cost V 2 bases and J 6 bases; bases outside gene matches: 6. This CDR3 comprises 14 residues. Germline CDR1 reads DFQATT; CDR2 reads SNEGSKA (reference sequence).

To note about this clonotype: A read error may be the cause here, since a much bigger clone is one base away. The chain carries TRBV29-1 and TRBJ2-7; weak D call: TRBD1 (5 bases). This CDR3 has 12 amino acids. The germline gives CDR1 SQVTM, CDR2 ANQGSEA. The DNA for the CDR3 is TGCGGCGTTGCTGACAGCACCTACGAGCAGTACTTC. Translating gives CGVADSTYEQYF.

The rearrangement links TRBV18 to TRBJ2-5; 9 positions agree with TRBD1. The length of the CDR3 is 15 residues. Germline values: CDR1 KGHSH, CDR2 LQKENI. V dropped 3 bases and J dropped 2; count of bases not matched to a gene: 4. The CDR3 spells CASSPGTGIQETQYF. The CDR3 DNA reads as TGTGCCAGCTCACCGGGGACAGGGATACAAGAGACCCAGTACTTC. Drawing the rest from reference TRBV18 and TRBJ2-5, the complete variable domain is NAGVMQNPRHLVRRRGQEARLRCSPMKGHSHVYWYRQLPEEGLKFMVYLQKENIIDESGMPKERFSAEFPKEGPSILRIQQVVRGDSAAYFCASSPGTGIQETQYFGPGTRLLVL.

About this clonotype: This clone may be a read error of a much larger clone one base away. This chain joins TRBV7-9 and TRBJ2-3; D call uncertain. The CDR3 has 16 residues. CDR1 and CDR2 (germline): SEHNR, FQNEAQ (reference sequence). Trimming took off 0 bases at V and 0 bases at J, with 10 bases between the two ends. The CDR3 DNA is TGTGCCAGCAGCTTAGCGCAACGAACCAGCACAGATACGCAGTATTTT. This translates into CASSLAQRTSTDTQYF.

The CDR3 reads CASSVGERFFEAFF. CDR3 in DNA: TGTGCCAGCAGCGTAGGAGAACGGTTCTTTGAAGCTTTCTTT. The chain has TRBV9 and TRBJ1-1; D uncertain. The V end was cut by 0 bases, the J end by 7 bases, with 13 bases between. Germline CDR1 and CDR2: SGDLS and YYNGEE. The CDR3 covers 14 residues.

The gene calls are TRBV5-1 and TRBJ2-1; either TRBD1 or TRBD2 may fit D (6 bases each). The ends were cut back, 6 bases at V and 0 bases at J, with 19 bases in the middle. This CDR3 is built from 17 residues. Germline CDR1 SGHRS, CDR2 YFSETQ. For the CDR3, the DNA is TGCGCCAGCATCGAAATGAGTGGGGGGCTCTCCTACAATGAGCAGTTCTTC. Translation gives CASIEMSGGLSYNEQFF.

This rearrangement joins TRBV3-1 to TRBJ1-2; D unclear. The germline CDR1 and CDR2 sequences are LGHDT and YNNKEL (reference sequence). The CDR3 runs to 13 residues. The V gene lost 2 bases and the J gene lost 7 bases, with 11 bases spanning the gap. Here the CDR3 reads CASSQISSGGYTF. The DNA for the CDR3 is TGTGCCAGCAGCCAAATATCATCCGGTGGCTACACCTTC.

V usage is TRBV9 and J usage is TRBJ2-5; 8 bases match TRBD2. The V gene's germline CDR1 is SGDLS and CDR2 YYNGEE. Trimming removed 0 bases from V and 11 bases from J; junction bases left unmatched: 15. The CDR3 spans 16 residues. This chain's CDR3 is CASSVAGSGGLHEQYF. The CDR3 coding sequence is TGTGCCAGCAGCGTAGCTGGGAGCGGGGGACTCCATGAGCAGTACTTC.

This clonotype has a single count. A junction end diverges from the germline sequence, so it may reflect a read error. The chain links TRBV5-1 to TRBJ2-7; 7 bases map to TRBD2. The CDR3 sequence is 15 residues long. Looked up from germline, CDR1 is SGHRS and CDR2 is YFSETQ. DNA of the CDR3: TGCGTCAGCAGCTTGGCTAGCGGACTTACCAATGAGCAGTACTTC. Translated: CVSSLASGLTNEQYF.

The chain links TRBV20-1 to TRBJ1-5; no reliable D call. CDR3 length equals 13 residues. The germline V and J ends were trimmed by 5 bases and 5 bases, with 13 bases remaining between them. Germline-derived CDR1 and CDR2 are DFQATT and SNEGSKA (reference sequence). The CDR3 nucleotides are TGCAGTGCTGTACTTCCTAATTATCAGCCCCAGCATTTT. Amino acids: CSAVLPNYQPQHF.

This clonotype was observed many times. This sequence joins TRBV7-2 and TRBJ1-5, with D unclear. Germline loops: CDR1 SGHTA, CDR2 FQGNSA. The V end lost 5 bases, the J end lost 7 bases, and 12 bases lay between the germline ends. CDR3 length: 13 amino acids. This chain's CDR3 is CASSPVAGQPQHF. The CDR3 DNA reads as TGTGCCAGCAGCCCGGTCGCTGGGCAGCCCCAGCATTTT.

The chain combines TRBV10-3 with TRBJ2-1; TRBD1 might be the D (6 bases). Near its end, the DNA agrees better with TRBJ2-7, so the J call may be wrong. Germline V gene data show CDR1 as ENHRY and CDR2 as SYGVKD. The length of the CDR3 is 15 residues. CDR3 sequence reads: CATNEGVSSYNEQYF. CDR3 nucleotide sequence: TGTGCCACCAACGAGGGGGTGAGCTCCTACAATGAGCAGTACTTC.

V and J are TRBV20-1 and TRBJ2-7, with TRBD2 identical over 13 bases. Trimming cost V 7 bases and J 6 bases; bases outside gene matches: 12. Germline values: CDR1 DFQATT, CDR2 SNEGSKA (reference sequence). The CDR3 has 15 residues. The CDR3 region has the DNA TGCAGTGTTCAGCCAAGGACTAGCGGGGGACCCGAGCAGTACTTC. Translating it yields CSVQPRTSGGPEQYF.

The rearrangement links TRBV4-1 to TRBJ2-5; D remains unclear. The assigned J gene may be wrong: the sequence end matches TRBJ2-7 better. The CDR3 has 16 residues. Germline CDR1 and CDR2: MGHRA and YSYEKL. CDR3 sequence reads: CASSVRVAQRGYEQYF. The CDR3 nucleotides read TGCGCCAGCAGCGTACGCGTCGCCCAGCGCGGTTACGAGCAGTACTTC.

The chain couples TRBV9 to TRBJ2-4, with D unclear. The CDR3 is 16 amino acids. CDR1 is SGDLS and CDR2 is YYNGEE in the germline V gene. Trimming cost V 0 bases and J 3 bases, with 13 bases left between them. CDR3 nucleotides: TGTGCCAGCAGCGTAGAGTGGGATCTTGGCAAAAACATTCAGTACTTC. As protein: CASSVEWDLGKNIQYF.

The chain couples TRBV7-2 to TRBJ2-5, with 12 bases lining up with TRBD2. Germline-derived CDR1 and CDR2 are SGHTA and FQGNSA. V shed 2 bases and J 0 bases; nucleotides not matched to a gene: 4. This CDR3 contains 17 residues. In DNA, the CDR3 is TGTGCCAGCAGCTTAATACCTAGCGGGGGGGACCAAGAGACCCAGTACTTC. Its protein product is CASSLIPSGGDQETQYF.

The chain uses TRBV2 and TRBJ2-1, with a weak D call TRBD2 (6 bases). The V gene lost 6 bases and the J gene lost 6 bases, with 15 bases spanning the gap. Germline V gene data show CDR1 as SNHLY and CDR2 as FYNNEI. This CDR3 spans 14 amino acids. CDR3 protein: CASRPALASNEQFF. The CDR3 DNA reads TGTGCCAGCAGACCTGCACTAGCATCCAATGAGCAGTTCTTC. Full variable domain (rest looked up from reference TRBV2 and TRBJ2-1): EPEVTQTPSHQVTQMGQEVILRCVPISNHLYFYWYRQILGQKVEFLVSFYNNEISEKSEIFDDQFSVERPDGSNFTLKIRSTKLEDSAMYFCASRPALASNEQFFGPGTRLTVL.

This clonotype was counted only a few times. No DNA is shown, since the ends of the CDR3 on it are uncertain; the CDR3 is the one TCRdb lists. This chain uses TRBV6-5 with TRBJ1-2. Ends included, the CDR3 has 12 residues. Germline V gene data show CDR1 as MNHEY and CDR2 as SVGAGI. CDR3 sequence: CASSSSVAGYTF.

This clonotype turned up a few times. J is TRBJ2-1 and V is TRBV18; the match to TRBD2 covers 8 bases. Germline CDR1 and CDR2: KGHSH and LQKENI. The CDR3 has 15 amino acids. J was trimmed by 6 bases and V by 0 bases; bases with no gene match: 4. CDR3 sequence reads: CASSPPTRGGNEQFF. CDR3 sequence (DNA): TGTGCCAGCTCACCACCGACACGGGGGGGCAATGAGCAGTTCTTC.

This clonotype was seen many times. The V call is TRBV10-3, the J call TRBJ2-3; perhaps TRBD1 as D (6 bases). Trimming took 6 bases from V and 6 from J, leaving 7 bases between them. The CDR3 has 11 amino acids. Germline V gene sequence: CDR1 ENHRY, CDR2 SYGVKD. CDR3 region: CAIRGADTQYF. The CDR3 DNA reads TGTGCCATCAGGGGGGCCGATACGCAGTATTTT.

The rearrangement uses TRBV24-1 and TRBJ1-5, with no clear D. This CDR3 contains 14 residues. Germline V gives CDR1 KGHDR, CDR2 SFDVKD. With 11 bases removed from V and 0 bases from J, the gap between germline ends came to 13 bases. CDR3 sequence reads: CAITTAVSNQPQHF. In DNA, the CDR3 is TGTGCCATCACGACGGCAGTTAGCAATCAGCCCCAGCATTTT.

This clonotype was seen repeatedly, ten times or more. The CDR3 reads CSVGGQGGEKLFF. The CDR3 coding sequence is TGCAGCGTTGGGGGTCAGGGTGGTGAAAAACTGTTTTTT. The rearrangement links TRBV29-1 to TRBJ1-4; D might be TRBD1 (5 bases). The CDR3 runs 13 residues. With 4 bases removed from V and 7 bases from J, the gap between germline ends came to 13 bases. The germline gives CDR1 SQVTM, CDR2 ANQGSEA.

This clonotype was seen more than once but under ten times. V usage is TRBV20-1 and J usage is TRBJ2-2, with D perhaps given as TRBD1 or TRBD2 (5 bases each). Germline V gene data show CDR1 as DFQATT and CDR2 as SNEGSKA (reference sequence). The CDR3 is made up of 14 amino acids. The ends were cut back, 4 bases at V and 3 bases at J, with 12 bases in the middle. CDR3 nucleotide sequence: TGCAGTGCTACCGGGACGCCGGACACCGGGGAGCTGTTTTTT. This translates into CSATGTPDTGELFF.

This clonotype was observed once. The chain recombines TRBV28 with TRBJ2-1; no clear D gene. This CDR3 has 15 residues. Germline CDR1 MDHEN, CDR2 SYDVKM. V was trimmed by 2 bases and J by 5 bases, leaving 13 bases between them. DNA for the CDR3: TGTGCCAGCAGTTTACCAGGTTCCCCGAACAATGAGCAGTTCTTC. Encoded protein: CASSLPGSPNNEQFF.

The chain recombines TRBV20-1 with TRBJ2-7; perhaps D is TRBD1 or TRBD2 (5 bases each). The CDR3 has 17 residues. The ends were cut back, 0 bases at V and 7 bases at J, with 25 bases in the middle. Germline CDR1 DFQATT, CDR2 SNEGSKA (reference sequence). CDR3: CSARDLVGTEGYNEQYF. CDR3 bases: TGCAGTGCTAGAGATCTGGTTGGCACCGAGGGGTACAATGAGCAGTACTTC.

There are a few counts of this clonotype. This chain connects TRBV29-1 to TRBJ2-1; D is possibly TRBD1 (7 bases). V gave up 2 bases and J gave up 8 bases, with 13 bases separating them. Germline V CDR1 and CDR2: SQVTM, ANQGSEA. The CDR3 is made up of 13 amino acids. CDR3 DNA sequence: TGCAGCGTTGAACCAGGGGGGAAGGATGAGCAGTTCTTC. It translates to CSVEPGGKDEQFF.

V usage is TRBV7-9 and J usage is TRBJ2-1; D unclear. The better agreement between TRBJ2-7 and the DNA end casts doubt on the J call. Germline V CDR1 and CDR2: SEHNR, FQNEAQ (reference sequence). CDR3 length: 14 amino acids. This CDR3 reads CASSLTHSYNEQYF. Here the CDR3 DNA reads TGTGCCAGCAGCTTAACCCATTCCTACAATGAGCAGTACTTC.